This record covers a single T cell receptor beta chain. The data derive from a study of blood T cell repertoires in COVID-19. Study information: Sources were T cells, B-cell-depleted T cells, or PBMCs; the material itself was cDNA or gDNA.

CDR1 MNHEY and CDR2 SVGAGI come from the germline V gene. CDR3 length: 13 residues. V was pared by 5 bases and J by 8 bases, with 12 bases between. Participants spanned ages roughly 18 to 90 years and resided in some 22 US areas. Clinical history reported by participants formed the basis on which cohorts were assigned. Before being deemed recovered, Cohort 3 donors had two negative PCRs, clearance, or symptom resolution. The data were produced by immunoSEQ multiplex PCR, yet TCRdb's version contains in-frame clones alone and is incomplete. Of more than 150,000 clones in the sample, roughly 82% are singletons; the top ten hold more than 9.5%.

The rearrangement joins TRBV6-5 to TRBJ1-4, with a tentative D call TRBD1 (6 bases). Sequenced material: PBMCs or T cells enriched from blood (not recorded which). This receptor was identified in a man aged 50 or older who had recovered from COVID-19. The CDR3 sequence: CASSQGPREKLFF. The CDR3 DNA reads TGTGCCAGCAGTCAGGGGCCCAGAGAAAAACTGTTTTTT.